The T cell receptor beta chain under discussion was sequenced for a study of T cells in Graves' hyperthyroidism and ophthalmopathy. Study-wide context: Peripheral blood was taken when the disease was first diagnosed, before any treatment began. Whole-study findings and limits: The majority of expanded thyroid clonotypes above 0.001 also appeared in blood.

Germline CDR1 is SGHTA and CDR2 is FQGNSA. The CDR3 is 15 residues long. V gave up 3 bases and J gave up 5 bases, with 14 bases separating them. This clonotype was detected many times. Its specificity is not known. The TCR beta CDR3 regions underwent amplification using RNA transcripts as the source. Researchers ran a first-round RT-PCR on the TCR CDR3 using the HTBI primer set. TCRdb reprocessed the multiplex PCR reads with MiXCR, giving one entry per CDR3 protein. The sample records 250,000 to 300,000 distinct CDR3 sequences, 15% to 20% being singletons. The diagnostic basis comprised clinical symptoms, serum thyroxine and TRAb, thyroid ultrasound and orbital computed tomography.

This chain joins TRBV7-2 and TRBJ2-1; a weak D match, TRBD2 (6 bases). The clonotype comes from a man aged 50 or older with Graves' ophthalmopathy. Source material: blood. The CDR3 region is CASSFTPDYNNEQFF. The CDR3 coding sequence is TGTGCCAGCAGCTTTACTCCGGACTACAACAATGAGCAGTTCTTC. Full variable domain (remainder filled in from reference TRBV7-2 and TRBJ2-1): GAGVSQSPSNKVTEKGKDVELRCDPISGHTALYWYRQSLGQGLEFLIYFQGNSAPDKSGLPSDRFSAERTGGSVSTLTIQRTQQEDSAVYLCASSFTPDYNNEQFFGPGTRLTVL.